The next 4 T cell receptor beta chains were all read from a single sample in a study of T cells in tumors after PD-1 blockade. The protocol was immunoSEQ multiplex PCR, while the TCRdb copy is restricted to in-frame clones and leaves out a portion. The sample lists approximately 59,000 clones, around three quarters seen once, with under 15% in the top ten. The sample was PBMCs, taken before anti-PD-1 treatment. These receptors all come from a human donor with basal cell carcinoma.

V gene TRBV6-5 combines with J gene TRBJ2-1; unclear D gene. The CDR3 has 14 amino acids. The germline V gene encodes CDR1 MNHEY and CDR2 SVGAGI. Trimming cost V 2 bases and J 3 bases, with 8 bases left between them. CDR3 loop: CASSYGTGYNEQFF. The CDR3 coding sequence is TGTGCCAGCAGTTACGGTACGGGCTACAATGAGCAGTTCTTC.

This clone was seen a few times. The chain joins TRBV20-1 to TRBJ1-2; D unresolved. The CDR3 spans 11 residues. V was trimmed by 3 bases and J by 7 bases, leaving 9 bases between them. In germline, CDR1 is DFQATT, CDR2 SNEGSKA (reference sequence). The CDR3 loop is CSASSGVGYTF. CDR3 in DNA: TGCAGTGCTAGCTCTGGGGTTGGCTACACCTTC.

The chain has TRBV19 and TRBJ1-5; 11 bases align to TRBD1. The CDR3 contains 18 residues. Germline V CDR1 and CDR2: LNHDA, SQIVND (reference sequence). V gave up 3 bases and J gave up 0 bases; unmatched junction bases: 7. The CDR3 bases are TGTGCCAGTAGTATTAGACCGGGACAGGGGGATAGCAATCAGCCCCAGCATTTT. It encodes CASSIRPGQGDSNQPQHF.

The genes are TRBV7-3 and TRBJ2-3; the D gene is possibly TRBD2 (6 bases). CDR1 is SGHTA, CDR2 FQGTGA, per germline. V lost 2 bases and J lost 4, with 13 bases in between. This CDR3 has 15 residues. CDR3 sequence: CASSLGGVRPDTQYF. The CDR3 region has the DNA TGTGCCAGCAGCTTAGGCGGGGTCCGCCCAGATACGCAGTATTTT.